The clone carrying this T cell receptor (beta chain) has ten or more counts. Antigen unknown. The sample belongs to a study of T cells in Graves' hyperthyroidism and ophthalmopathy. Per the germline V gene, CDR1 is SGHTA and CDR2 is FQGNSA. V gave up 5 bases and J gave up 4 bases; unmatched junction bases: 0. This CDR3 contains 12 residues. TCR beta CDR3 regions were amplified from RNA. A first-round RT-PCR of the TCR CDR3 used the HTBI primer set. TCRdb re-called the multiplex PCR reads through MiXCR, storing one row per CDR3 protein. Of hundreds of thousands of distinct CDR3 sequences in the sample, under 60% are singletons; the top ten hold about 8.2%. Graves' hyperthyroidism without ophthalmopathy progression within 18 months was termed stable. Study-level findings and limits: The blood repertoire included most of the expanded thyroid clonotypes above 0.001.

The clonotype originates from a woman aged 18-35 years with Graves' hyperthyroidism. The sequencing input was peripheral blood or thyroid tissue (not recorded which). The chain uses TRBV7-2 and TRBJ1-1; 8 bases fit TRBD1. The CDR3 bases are TGTGCCAGCAGCGGACAGGGCACTGAAGCTTTCTTT. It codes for CASSGQGTEAFF. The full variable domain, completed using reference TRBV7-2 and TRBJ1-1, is GAGVSQSPSNKVTEKGKDVELRCDPISGHTALYWYRQSLGQGLEFLIYFQGNSAPDKSGLPSDRFSAERTGGSVSTLTIQRTQQEDSAVYLCASSGQGTEAFFGQGTRLTVV.